This T cell receptor (beta chain) was sequenced during a study of blood T cell repertoires in COVID-19. Study summary: Collection of acute and convalescent COVID-19 samples took place in the United States, Italy and Spain. PBMCs, B-cell-depleted T cells, or T cells were the source of the cDNA or gDNA that made up the material.

Authors' processing steps: Nucleated cell counts were estimated from reference gene primer amplification. Some clones are missing from TCRdb's copy, which holds only in-frame ones; the method was immunoSEQ multiplex PCR. V, J and clone size derive from that table, while D and trimming were established from the DNA sequence. The profile shows 130,000 to 150,000 clones, 84% of them singletons. The CDR3 totals 12 residues. Deletions cut 3 bases from V and 4 bases from J, with 7 bases between. The clonotype was recovered from a human donor in a cohort sampled during active COVID-19. The V gene is TRBV12-3 or TRBV12-4, the J gene TRBJ2-7; D not resolved. Sequenced: peripheral blood. CDR3 amino acids: CASSFTKYEQYF. The CDR3 DNA is TGTGCCAGCAGTTTCACAAAGTACGAGCAGTACTTC.